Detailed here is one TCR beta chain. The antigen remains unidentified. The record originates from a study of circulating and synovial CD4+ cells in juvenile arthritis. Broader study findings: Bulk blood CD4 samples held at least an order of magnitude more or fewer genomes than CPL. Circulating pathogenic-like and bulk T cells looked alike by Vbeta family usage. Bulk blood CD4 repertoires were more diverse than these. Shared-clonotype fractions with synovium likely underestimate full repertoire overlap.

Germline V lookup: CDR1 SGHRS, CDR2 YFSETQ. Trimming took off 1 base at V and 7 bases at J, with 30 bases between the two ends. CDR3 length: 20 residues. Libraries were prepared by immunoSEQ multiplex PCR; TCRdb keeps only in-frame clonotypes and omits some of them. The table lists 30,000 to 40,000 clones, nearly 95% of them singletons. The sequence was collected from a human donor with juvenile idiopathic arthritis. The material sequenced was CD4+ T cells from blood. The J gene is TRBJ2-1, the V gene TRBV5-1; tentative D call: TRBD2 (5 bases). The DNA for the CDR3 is TGCGCCAGCAGCTTGTCCCCTAAGCTATCAGTTAGCGTTGGCCGGAATGAGCAGTTCTTC. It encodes CASSLSPKLSVSVGRNEQFF.